Listed below are T cell receptor beta chains from one sample, sequenced in a study of T cell responses to AZD1222 COVID-19 vaccine. Generated by immunoSEQ multiplex PCR, the TCRdb table keeps only in-frame clones and is missing some. The sample carries some 130,000 clones, approximately 92% recorded once. Sample: peripheral blood, taken 28 days after the second AZD1222 dose. These receptors were taken from an adult who received the AZD1222 COVID-19 vaccine. The CDR3 runs from the conserved cysteine through the conserved F or W. A D gene is named only where the DNA matches it firmly. Size is omitted from some rows. Given values are once, few, many or a class for expanded clones.

abundance,d_gene,v_gene,j_gene,CDR3aa,CDR3nt
.,.,TRBV6-5,TRBJ2-7,CASKQQGLSSYEQYF,TGTGCCAGCAAGCAGCAGGGGTTATCCTCCTACGAGCAGTACTTC
once,.,TRBV7-8,TRBJ1-2,CASSPGARPFGYTF,TGTGCCAGCAGCCCCGGGGCCAGGCCGTTTGGCTACACCTTC
few,.,TRBV3-1/TRBV3-2,TRBJ1-3,CASSQEKQGIVYSGNTIYF,TGTGCCAGCAGCCAAGAAAAACAGGGAATAGTGTACTCTGGAAACACCATATATTTT
once,.,TRBV10-1,TRBJ1-4,CASSPYATGNNEKLFF,TGCGCCAGCAGCCCCTACGCGACAGGTAATAATGAAAAACTGTTTTTT
.,TRBD1,TRBV6-6,TRBJ2-6,CASSYSGGSGANVLTF,TGTGCCAGCAGTTATTCAGGGGGTTCTGGGGCCAACGTCCTGACTTTC
.,.,TRBV11-2,TRBJ2-2,CASSLVGGKNTGELFF,TGTGCCAGCAGCTTAGTGGGTGGGAAGAACACCGGGGAGCTGTTTTTT
.,TRBD1,TRBV2,TRBJ1-2,CASSKRNQRQGLNYGYTF,TGTGCCAGCAGTAAACGAAACCAAAGACAGGGACTAAACTATGGCTACACCTTC
.,.,TRBV4-3,TRBJ1-5,CASSQEVEVNQPQHF,TGCGCCAGCAGCCAAGAAGTTGAGGTGAATCAGCCCCAGCATTTT
.,.,TRBV29-1,TRBJ1-1,CSVVYGYSNTEAFF,TGCAGCGTTGTTTACGGATACTCGAACACTGAAGCTTTCTTT
.,.,TRBV6-5,TRBJ1-2,CASNARWANYGYTF,TGTGCCAGCAATGCTCGGTGGGCTAACTATGGCTACACCTTC
.,.,TRBV6-6,TRBJ1-4,CASRDRRGNEKLFF,TGTGCCAGCAGGGACAGAAGGGGTAATGAAAAACTGTTTTTT
.,.,TRBV4-1,TRBJ1-2,CASSRPTESGGYTF,TGCGCCAGCAGCCGTCCTACGGAATCCGGTGGCTACACCTTC
.,TRBD2,TRBV4-2,TRBJ2-1,CASSHPLAGGLVEQFF,TGTGCCAGCAGCCACCCACTAGCGGGGGGGTTGGTTGAGCAGTTCTTC
.,TRBD1,TRBV12-3/TRBV12-4,TRBJ2-3,CASSLGDRAQYF,TGTGCCAGCAGTTTAGGGGACAGGGCGCAGTATTTT
.,.,TRBV2,TRBJ1-1,CASSVGQGPLEAFF,TGTGCCAGCAGTGTAGGGCAGGGGCCATTAGAAGCTTTCTTT
.,.,TRBV28,TRBJ1-5,CASSSHTFQGGNQPQHF,TGTGCCAGCAGTTCCCACACCTTTCAGGGTGGCAATCAGCCCCAGCATTTT
.,.,TRBV4-1,TRBJ1-1,CASSQQGLTTEAFF,TGCGCCAGCAGCCAGCAGGGGCTTACCACTGAAGCTTTCTTT
.,.,TRBV5-1,TRBJ2-7,CASSLSPDRNEQYF,TGCGCCAGCAGCTTGAGCCCCGACAGAAACGAGCAGTACTTC
.,.,TRBV5-4,TRBJ2-7,CASSFESSYEQYF,TGTGCCAGCAGCTTTGAGAGCTCCTACGAGCAGTACTTC
.,.,TRBV19,TRBJ1-5,CASSGTPGGQPQHF,TGTGCCAGTAGCGGGACTCCCGGGGGTCAGCCCCAGCATTTT
.,.,TRBV2,TRBJ2-2,CAKSVRGEATGELFF,TGTGCCAAATCCGTCCGGGGCGAGGCGACCGGGGAGCTGTTTTTT
.,.,TRBV11-3,TRBJ2-1,CASSSSSNEQFF,TGTGCCAGCAGCTCCTCTAGTAATGAGCAGTTCTTC
.,.,TRBV5-1,TRBJ1-2,CASSQDGHSYTF,TGCGCCAGCAGCCAGGACGGTCACAGCTACACCTTC
once,.,TRBV6-4,TRBJ1-2,CASSDLLQRRSYGYTF,TGTGCCAGCAGTGACCTCCTTCAGCGGCGGTCCTATGGCTACACCTTC
.,.,TRBV7-2,TRBJ2-5,CASSLVAVHMGETQYF,TGTGCCAGCAGCTTAGTCGCAGTCCATATGGGAGAGACCCAGTACTTC
.,.,TRBV3-1/TRBV3-2,TRBJ2-3,CASSQAWLEDTQYF,TGTGCCAGCAGCCAGGCATGGCTGGAAGATACGCAGTATTTT
.,TRBD2,TRBV5-1,TRBJ2-7,CASSPSGTYEQYF,TGCGCCAGCAGCCCTAGCGGTACCTACGAGCAGTACTTC
once,.,TRBV19,TRBJ1-1,CASIGNHGGRAMTGNTEAFF,TGTGCCAGTATAGGCAACCATGGAGGAAGGGCGATGACAGGGAACACTGAAGCTTTCTTT